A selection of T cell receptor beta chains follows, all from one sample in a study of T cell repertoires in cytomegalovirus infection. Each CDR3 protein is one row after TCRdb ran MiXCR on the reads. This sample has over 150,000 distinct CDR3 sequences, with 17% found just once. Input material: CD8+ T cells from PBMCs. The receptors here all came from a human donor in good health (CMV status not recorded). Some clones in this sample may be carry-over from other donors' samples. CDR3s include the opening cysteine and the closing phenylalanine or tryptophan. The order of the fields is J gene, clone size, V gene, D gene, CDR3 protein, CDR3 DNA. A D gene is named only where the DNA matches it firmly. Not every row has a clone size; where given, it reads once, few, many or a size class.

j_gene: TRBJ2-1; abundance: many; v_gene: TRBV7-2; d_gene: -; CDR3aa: CASSSSIRRTPASYNEQFF; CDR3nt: TGTGCCAGCAGTTCCTCAATTAGACGAACCCCGGCCTCCTACAATGAGCAGTTCTTC
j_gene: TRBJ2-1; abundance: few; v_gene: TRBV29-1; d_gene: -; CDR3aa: CSVDPPHSSDNEQFF; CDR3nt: TGCAGCGTTGATCCCCCCCACAGTAGCGACAATGAGCAGTTCTTC
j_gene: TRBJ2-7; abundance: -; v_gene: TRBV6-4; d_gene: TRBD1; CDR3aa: CASSDSLPRQGIYEQYF; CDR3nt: TGTGCCAGCAGTGACTCCCTCCCTAGACAGGGGATCTACGAGCAGTACTTC
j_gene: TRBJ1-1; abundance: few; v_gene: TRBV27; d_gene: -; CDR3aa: CASSYSTNTEAFF; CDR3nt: TGTGCCAGCAGTTACTCCACGAACACTGAAGCTTTCTTT
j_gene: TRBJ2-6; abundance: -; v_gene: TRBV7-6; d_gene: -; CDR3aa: CASSPLRSGANVLTF; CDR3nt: TGTGCCAGCAGCCCCCTGCGCTCTGGGGCCAACGTCCTGACTTTC
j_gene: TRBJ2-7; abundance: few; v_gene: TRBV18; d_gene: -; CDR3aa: CASSPASYEQYF; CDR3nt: TGTGCCAGCTCACCAGCCAGCTACGAGCAGTACTTC
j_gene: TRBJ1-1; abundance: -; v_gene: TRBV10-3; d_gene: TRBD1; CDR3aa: CAISEDRGEAFF; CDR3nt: TGTGCCATCAGTGAGGACAGGGGAGAAGCTTTCTTT
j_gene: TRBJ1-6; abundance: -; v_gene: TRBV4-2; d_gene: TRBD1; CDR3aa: CASSQGTGLSNSPLHF; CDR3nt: TGTGCCAGCAGCCAAGGGACAGGGCTCAGTAATTCACCCCTCCACTTT
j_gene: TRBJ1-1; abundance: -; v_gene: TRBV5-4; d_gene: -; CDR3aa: CASSPRPRGEAFF; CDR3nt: TGTGCCAGCAGTCCCCGACCGCGGGGGGAAGCTTTCTTT
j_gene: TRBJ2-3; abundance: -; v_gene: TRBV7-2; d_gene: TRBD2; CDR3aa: CASSLNRRGDTQYF; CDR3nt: TGTGCCAGCAGCTTAAACCGGCGGGGGGATACGCAGTATTTT
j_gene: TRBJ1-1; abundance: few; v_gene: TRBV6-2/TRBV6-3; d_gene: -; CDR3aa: CASSPPGGANTEAFF; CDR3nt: TGTGCCAGCAGTCCTCCCGGGGGGGCGAACACTGAAGCTTTCTTT
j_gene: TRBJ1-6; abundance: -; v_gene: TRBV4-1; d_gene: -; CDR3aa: CASRTGGTDNSPLHF; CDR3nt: TGCGCCAGCCGCACCGGGGGGACGGATAATTCACCCCTCCACTTT
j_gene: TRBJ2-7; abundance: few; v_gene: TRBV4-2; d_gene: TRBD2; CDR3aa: CASSQEFTSGSYEQYF; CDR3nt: TGTGCCAGCAGCCAAGAATTTACTAGCGGGTCCTACGAGCAGTACTTC
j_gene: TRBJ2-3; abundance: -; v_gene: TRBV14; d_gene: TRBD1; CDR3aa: CASSGRDRVTDTQYF; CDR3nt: TGTGCCAGCAGCGGACGGGACAGGGTTACAGATACGCAGTATTTT
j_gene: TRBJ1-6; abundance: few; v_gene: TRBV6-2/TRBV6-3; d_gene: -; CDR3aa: CASRGYGGSPLHF; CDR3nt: TGTGCCAGCAGAGGGTACGGGGGGTCACCCCTCCACTTT
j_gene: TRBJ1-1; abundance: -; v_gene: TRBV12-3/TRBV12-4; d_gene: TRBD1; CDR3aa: CASSQTGGYTEAFF; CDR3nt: TGTGCCAGCAGCCAGACAGGGGGCTACACTGAAGCTTTCTTT
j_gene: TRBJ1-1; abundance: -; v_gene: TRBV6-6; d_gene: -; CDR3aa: CASSPQEADTEAFF; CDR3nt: TGTGCCAGCAGTCCCCAGGAGGCGGACACTGAAGCTTTCTTT
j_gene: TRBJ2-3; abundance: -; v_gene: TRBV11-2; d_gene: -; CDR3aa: CASSLGPDLPPPDTQYF; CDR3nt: TGTGCCAGCAGCTTAGGGCCAGACCTGCCACCCCCAGATACGCAGTATTTT
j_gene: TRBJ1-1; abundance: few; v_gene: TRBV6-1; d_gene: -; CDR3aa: CAIRPPGDTEAFF; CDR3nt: TGTGCCATTCGACCCCCTGGAGACACTGAAGCTTTCTTT
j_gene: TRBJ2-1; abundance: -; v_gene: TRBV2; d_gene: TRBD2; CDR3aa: CASSGTSGGQNYFYNEQFF; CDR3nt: TGTGCCAGCAGCGGGACTAGCGGGGGGCAGAACTACTTCTACAATGAGCAGTTCTTC
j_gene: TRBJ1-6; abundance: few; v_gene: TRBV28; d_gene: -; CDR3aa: CASSLKGVGSYNSPLHF; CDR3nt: TGTGCCAGCAGTTTAAAAGGGGTGGGGTCCTATAATTCACCCCTCCACTTT
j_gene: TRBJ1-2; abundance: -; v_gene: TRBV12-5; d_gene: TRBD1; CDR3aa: CASGTTGGYGYTF; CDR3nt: TGTGCTAGTGGAACGACAGGGGGCTATGGCTACACCTTC
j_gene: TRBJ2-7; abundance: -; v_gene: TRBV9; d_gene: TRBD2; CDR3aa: CASSPRGGGSYEQYF; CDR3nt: TGTGCCAGCAGCCCCCGGGGCGGGGGATCGTACGAGCAGTACTTC
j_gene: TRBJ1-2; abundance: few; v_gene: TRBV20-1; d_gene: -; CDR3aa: CSARDRVRGDYGYTF; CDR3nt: TGCAGTGCTAGAGATAGGGTCAGGGGTGACTATGGCTACACCTTC
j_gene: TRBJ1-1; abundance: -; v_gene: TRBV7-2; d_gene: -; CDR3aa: CASSSHQGVNTEAFF; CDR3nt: TGTGCCAGCAGCTCCCATCAGGGAGTGAACACTGAAGCTTTCTTT
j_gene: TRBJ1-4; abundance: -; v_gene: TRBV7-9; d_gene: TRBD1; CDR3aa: CASSGWDRKNEKLFF; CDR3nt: TGTGCCAGCAGCGGATGGGACAGAAAGAATGAAAAACTGTTTTTT
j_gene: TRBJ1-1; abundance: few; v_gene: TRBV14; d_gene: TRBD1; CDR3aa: CASSQGQGLNTEAFF; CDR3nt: TGTGCCAGCAGCCAAGGACAGGGCCTGAACACTGAAGCTTTCTTT
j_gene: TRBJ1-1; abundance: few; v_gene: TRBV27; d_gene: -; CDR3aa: CASSLSRGNTEAFF; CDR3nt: TGTGCCAGCAGTTTATCTCGTGGAAACACTGAAGCTTTCTTT
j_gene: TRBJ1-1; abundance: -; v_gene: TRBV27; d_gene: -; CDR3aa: CASSLKGHFTEAFF; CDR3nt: TGTGCCAGCAGTTTAAAGGGGCACTTCACTGAAGCTTTCTTT
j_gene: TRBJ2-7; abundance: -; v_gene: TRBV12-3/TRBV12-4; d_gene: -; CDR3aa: CASSQATGSIPWEQYF; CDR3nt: TGTGCCAGCAGCCAGGCGACGGGGAGCATTCCGTGGGAGCAGTACTTC
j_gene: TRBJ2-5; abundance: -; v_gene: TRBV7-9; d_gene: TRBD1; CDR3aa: CASSSFGQGEETQYF; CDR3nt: TGTGCCAGCAGCTCCTTTGGACAGGGGGAAGAGACCCAGTACTTC
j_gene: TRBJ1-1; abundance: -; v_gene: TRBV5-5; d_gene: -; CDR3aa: CASSYRAGSTEAFF; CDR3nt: TGTGCCAGCAGCTACCGGGCGGGGAGCACTGAAGCTTTCTTT
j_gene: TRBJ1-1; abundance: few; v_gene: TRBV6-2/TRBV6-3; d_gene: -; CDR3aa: CASSVPTDPNEAFF; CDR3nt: TGTGCCAGCAGTGTCCCCACTGATCCCAATGAAGCTTTCTTT
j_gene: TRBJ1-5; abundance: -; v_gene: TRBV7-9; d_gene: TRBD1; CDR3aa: CASSTTGDSNQPQHF; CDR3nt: TGTGCCAGCAGCACGACAGGGGATAGCAATCAGCCCCAGCATTTT
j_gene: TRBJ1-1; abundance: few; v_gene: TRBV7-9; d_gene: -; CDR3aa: CASSLSQGMGTEAFF; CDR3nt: TGTGCCAGCAGCTTATCCCAAGGGATGGGAACTGAAGCTTTCTTT
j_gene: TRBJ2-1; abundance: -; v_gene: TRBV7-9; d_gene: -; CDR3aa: CASSSNSGLIREQFF; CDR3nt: TGTGCCAGCAGCTCCAACTCCGGACTGATACGCGAGCAGTTCTTC
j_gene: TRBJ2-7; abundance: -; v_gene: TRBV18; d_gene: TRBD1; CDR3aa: CASFDRGAYEQYF; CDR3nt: TGTGCCAGCTTCGACAGGGGAGCCTACGAGCAGTACTTC
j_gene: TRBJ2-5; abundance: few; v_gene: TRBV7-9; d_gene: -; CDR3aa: CASTTTKPTGGPQETQYF; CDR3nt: TGTGCCAGCACCACCACGAAGCCGACAGGCGGTCCCCAAGAGACCCAGTACTTC
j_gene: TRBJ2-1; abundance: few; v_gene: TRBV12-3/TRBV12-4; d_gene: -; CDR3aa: CASSLLPTSEFF; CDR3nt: TGTGCCAGCAGTTTATTACCAACTTCGGAGTTCTTC
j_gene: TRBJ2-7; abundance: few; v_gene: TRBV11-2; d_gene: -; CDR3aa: CASSLFEVGGGSYEQYF; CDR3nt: TGTGCCAGCAGCTTATTTGAGGTGGGGGGCGGGTCCTACGAGCAGTACTTC
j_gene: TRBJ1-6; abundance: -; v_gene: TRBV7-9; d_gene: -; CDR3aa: CASSLALGSPLHF; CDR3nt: TGTGCCAGCAGCTTAGCGCTTGGGTCACCCCTCCACTTT
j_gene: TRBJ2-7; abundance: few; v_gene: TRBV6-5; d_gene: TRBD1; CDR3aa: CASSYGGQAYEQYF; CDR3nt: TGTGCCAGCAGTTACGGGGGACAGGCCTACGAGCAGTACTTC
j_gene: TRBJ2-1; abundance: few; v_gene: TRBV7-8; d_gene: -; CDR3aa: CASSLRDASSYNEQFF; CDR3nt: TGTGCCAGCAGCCTCCGGGACGCGAGCTCCTACAATGAGCAGTTCTTC
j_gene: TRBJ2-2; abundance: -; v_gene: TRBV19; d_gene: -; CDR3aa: CAGSTVNTGELFF; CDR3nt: TGTGCCGGGTCGACGGTGAACACCGGGGAGCTGTTTTTT
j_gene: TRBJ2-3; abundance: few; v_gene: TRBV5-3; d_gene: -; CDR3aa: CASSLGATPTDTQYF; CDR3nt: TGTGCCAGCAGCTTGGGGGCGACTCCCACAGATACGCAGTATTTT
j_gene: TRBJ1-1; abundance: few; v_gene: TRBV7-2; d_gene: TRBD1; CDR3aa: CASSLWDSPEAFF; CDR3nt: TGTGCCAGCAGCCTATGGGACAGCCCTGAAGCTTTCTTT
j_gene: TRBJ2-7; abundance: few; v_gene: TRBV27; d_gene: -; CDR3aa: CASSTRGAVTYEQYF; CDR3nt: TGTGCCAGCAGTACCCGAGGGGCAGTAACCTACGAGCAGTACTTC
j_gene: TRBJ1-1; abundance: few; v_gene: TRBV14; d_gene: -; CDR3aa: CASSLGGSAEAFF; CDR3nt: TGTGCCAGCAGCCTTGGAGGGAGCGCTGAAGCTTTCTTT
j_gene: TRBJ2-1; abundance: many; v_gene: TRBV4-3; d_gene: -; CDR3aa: CASSQPLGHEQFF; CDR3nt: TGCGCCAGCAGCCAACCCCTCGGTCATGAGCAGTTCTTC
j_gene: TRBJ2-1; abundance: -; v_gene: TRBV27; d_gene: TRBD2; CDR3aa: CASSPPGLAAYNEQFF; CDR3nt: TGTGCCAGTTCCCCCCCGGGACTAGCGGCCTACAATGAGCAGTTCTTC
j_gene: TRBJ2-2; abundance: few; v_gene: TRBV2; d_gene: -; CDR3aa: CASRGRELFF; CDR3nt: TGTGCCAGCCGGGGGAGGGAGCTGTTTTTT
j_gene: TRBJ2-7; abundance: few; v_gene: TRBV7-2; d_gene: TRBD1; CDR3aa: CASSYSDRAYEQYF; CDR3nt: TGTGCCAGCAGCTATAGCGACAGGGCCTACGAGCAGTACTTC
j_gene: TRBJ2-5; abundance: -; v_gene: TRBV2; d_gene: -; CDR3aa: CATKKETQYF; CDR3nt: TGTGCCACCAAAAAAGAGACCCAGTACTTC
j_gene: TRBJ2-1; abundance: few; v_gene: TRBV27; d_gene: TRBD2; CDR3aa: CASSFSPSGGAREQFF; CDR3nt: TGTGCCAGCAGTTTTTCTCCTAGCGGGGGGGCTAGGGAGCAGTTCTTC